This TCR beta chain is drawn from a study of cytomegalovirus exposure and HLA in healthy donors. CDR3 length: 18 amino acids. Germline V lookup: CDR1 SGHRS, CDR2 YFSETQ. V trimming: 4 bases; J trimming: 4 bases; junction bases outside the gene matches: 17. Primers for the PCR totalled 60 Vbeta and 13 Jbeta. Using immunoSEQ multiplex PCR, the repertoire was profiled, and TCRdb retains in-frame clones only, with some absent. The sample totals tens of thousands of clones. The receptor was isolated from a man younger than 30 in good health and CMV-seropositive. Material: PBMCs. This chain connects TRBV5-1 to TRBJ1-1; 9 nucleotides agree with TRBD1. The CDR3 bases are TGCGCCAGCAGCCGGGCCCCGCGGGACAGGGTTGTTGTCACTGAAGCTTTCTTT. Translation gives CASSRAPRDRVVVTEAFF.